Following are 4 T cell receptor beta chains from one sample sequenced in a study of blood T cell repertoires in COVID-19. Clones were sequenced by immunoSEQ multiplex PCR, and TCRdb holds only the in-frame ones, with some missing. The sample includes around 400,000 clones, 89% of them seen just once. The sequenced sample consisted of peripheral blood. The source is a man in his forties or fifties with acute or convalescent COVID-19.

The V and J genes are TRBV6-5 and TRBJ1-4; 10 bases align to TRBD1. CDR3 length: 16 amino acids. Germline V gene sequence: CDR1 MNHEY, CDR2 SVGAGI. V dropped 0 bases and J dropped 6; count of bases not matched to a gene: 4. The CDR3 region is CASSYSIGTGDEKLFF. As DNA, the CDR3 is TGTGCCAGCAGTTACTCGATCGGGACAGGGGATGAAAAACTGTTTTTT.

The rearrangement links TRBV4-1 to TRBJ1-4; 7 nucleotides align to TRBD1. Germline V gene data show CDR1 as MGHRA and CDR2 as YSYEKL. The CDR3 is 18 residues long. V shed 3 bases and J 0 bases; nucleotides not matched to a gene: 10. The CDR3 sequence: CASSHRPGQITTNEKLFF. In DNA form, the CDR3 reads TGCGCCAGCAGCCACCGTCCGGGACAGATAACAACTAATGAAAAACTGTTTTTT.

V usage is TRBV5-6 and J usage is TRBJ1-5, with D tentatively TRBD1 (5 bases). Deletions cut 4 bases from V and 2 bases from J, with 13 bases between. Germline CDR1 is SGHDT and CDR2 is YYEEEE. The CDR3 spans 15 residues. Written as DNA, the CDR3 is TGTGCCAGCAGCCCAGGACACGCGGGCAATCAGCCCCAGCATTTT. This gives the protein CASSPGHAGNQPQHF.

This chain connects TRBV5-1 to TRBJ1-1; no reliable D call. V was pared by 5 bases and J by 3 bases, with 14 bases between. The CDR3 length is 14 residues. Germline V CDR1 and CDR2: SGHRS, YFSETQ. The CDR3 bases are TGCGCCAGCAGATGGACTCCATGGGACACTGAAGCTTTCTTT. Its translation is CASRWTPWDTEAFF.